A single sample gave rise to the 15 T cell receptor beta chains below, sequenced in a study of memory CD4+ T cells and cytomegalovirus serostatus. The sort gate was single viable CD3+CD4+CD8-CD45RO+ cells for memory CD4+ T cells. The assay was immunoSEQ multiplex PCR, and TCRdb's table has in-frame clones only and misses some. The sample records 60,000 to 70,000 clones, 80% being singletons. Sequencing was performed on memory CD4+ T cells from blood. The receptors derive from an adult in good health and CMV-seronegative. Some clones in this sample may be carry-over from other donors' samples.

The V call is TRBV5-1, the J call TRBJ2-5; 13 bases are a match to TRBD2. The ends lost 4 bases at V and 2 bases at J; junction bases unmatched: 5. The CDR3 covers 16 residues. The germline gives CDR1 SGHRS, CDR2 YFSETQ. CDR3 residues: CASSLGTSGAQETQYF. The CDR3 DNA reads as TGCGCCAGCAGCCTAGGGACTAGCGGGGCGCAAGAGACCCAGTACTTC.

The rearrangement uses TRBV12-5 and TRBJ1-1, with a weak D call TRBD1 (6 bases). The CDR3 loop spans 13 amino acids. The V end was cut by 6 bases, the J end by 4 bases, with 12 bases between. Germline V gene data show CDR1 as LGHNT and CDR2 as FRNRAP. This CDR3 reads CASGVQGPTEAFF. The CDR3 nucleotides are TGTGCTAGTGGCGTACAGGGTCCCACTGAAGCTTTCTTT. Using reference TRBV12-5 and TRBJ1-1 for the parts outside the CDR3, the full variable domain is DARVTQTPRHKVTEMGQEVTMRCQPILGHNTVFWYRQTMMQGLELLAYFRNRAPLDDSGMPKDRFSAEMPDATLATLKIQPSEPRDSAVYFCASGVQGPTEAFFGQGTRLTVV.

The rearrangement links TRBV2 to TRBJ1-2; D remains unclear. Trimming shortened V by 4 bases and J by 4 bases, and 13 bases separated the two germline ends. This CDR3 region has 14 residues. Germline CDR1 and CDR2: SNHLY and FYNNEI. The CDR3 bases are TGTGCCAGCAGTGGGTCGGGCAGATCCTATGGCTACACCTTC. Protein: CASSGSGRSYGYTF.

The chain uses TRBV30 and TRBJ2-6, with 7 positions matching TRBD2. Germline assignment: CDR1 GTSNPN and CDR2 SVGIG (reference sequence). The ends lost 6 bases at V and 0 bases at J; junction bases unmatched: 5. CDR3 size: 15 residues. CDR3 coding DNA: TGTGCCTGTAAAGGGGACTACTCTGGGGCCAACGTCCTGACTTTC. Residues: CACKGDYSGANVLTF.

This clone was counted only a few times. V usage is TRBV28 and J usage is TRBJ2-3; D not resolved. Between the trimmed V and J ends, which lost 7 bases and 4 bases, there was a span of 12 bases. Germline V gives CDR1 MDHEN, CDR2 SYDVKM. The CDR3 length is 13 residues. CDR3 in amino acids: CASKDFEADTQYF. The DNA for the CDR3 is TGTGCCAGCAAAGACTTCGAGGCAGATACGCAGTATTTT. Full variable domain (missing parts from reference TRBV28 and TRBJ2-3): DVKVTQSSRYLVKRTGEKVFLECVQDMDHENMFWYRQDPGLGLRLIYFSYDVKMKEKGDIPEGYSVSREKKERFSLILESASTNQTSMYLCASKDFEADTQYFGPGTRLTVL.

CDR3 DNA: TGTGCCAGCAACCCCGGGAAGACAAACTCTGGGGCCAACGTCCTGACTTTC. It yields the protein CASNPGKTNSGANVLTF. The genes are TRBV7-2 and TRBJ2-6, with D possibly matching TRBD2 (5 bases). Germline V lookup: CDR1 SGHTA, CDR2 FQGNSA. Trimming stripped 7 bases from V and 0 bases from J, with 16 bases between. CDR3 length: 17 residues. The whole variable domain, filled in from reference TRBV7-2 and TRBJ2-6, reads GAGVSQSPSNKVTEKGKDVELRCDPISGHTALYWYRQSLGQGLEFLIYFQGNSAPDKSGLPSDRFSAERTGGSVSTLTIQRTQQEDSAVYLCASNPGKTNSGANVLTFGAGSRLTVL.

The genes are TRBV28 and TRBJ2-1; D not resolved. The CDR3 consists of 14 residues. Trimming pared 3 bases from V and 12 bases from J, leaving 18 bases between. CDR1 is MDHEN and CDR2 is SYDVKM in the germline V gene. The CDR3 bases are TGTGCCAGCAGTTTCTTATTTATGCGATCGGGGCAGTTCTTC. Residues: CASSFLFMRSGQFF.

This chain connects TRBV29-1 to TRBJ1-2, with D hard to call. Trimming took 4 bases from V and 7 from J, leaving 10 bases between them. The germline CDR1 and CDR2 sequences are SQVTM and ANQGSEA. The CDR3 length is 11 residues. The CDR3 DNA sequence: TGCAGCGTTGGAGGGAATTTTGGCTACACCTTC. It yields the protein CSVGGNFGYTF.

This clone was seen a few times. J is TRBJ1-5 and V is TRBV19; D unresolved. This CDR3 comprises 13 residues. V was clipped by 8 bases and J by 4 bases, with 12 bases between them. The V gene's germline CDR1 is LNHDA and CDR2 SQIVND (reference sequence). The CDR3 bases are TGTGCCAGTCGTCGGACCGAGAATCAGCCCCAGCATTTT. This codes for CASRRTENQPQHF.

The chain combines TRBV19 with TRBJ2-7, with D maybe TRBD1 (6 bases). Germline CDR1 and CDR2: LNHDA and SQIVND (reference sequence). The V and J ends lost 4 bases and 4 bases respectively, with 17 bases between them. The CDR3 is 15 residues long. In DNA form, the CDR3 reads TGTGCCAGTAGTACCCAACCTGGACAGAAGTACGAGCAGTACTTC. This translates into CASSTQPGQKYEQYF.

The CDR3 nucleotides are TGTGCCAGCAGTGTGATGGGTGTGAATCAGCCCCAGCATTTT. Translated: CASSVMGVNQPQHF. This rearrangement joins TRBV2 to TRBJ1-5; D remains ambiguous. This CDR3 contains 14 residues. Germline CDR1 SNHLY, CDR2 FYNNEI. V lost 4 bases to trimming and J lost 4 bases, with 11 bases between them.

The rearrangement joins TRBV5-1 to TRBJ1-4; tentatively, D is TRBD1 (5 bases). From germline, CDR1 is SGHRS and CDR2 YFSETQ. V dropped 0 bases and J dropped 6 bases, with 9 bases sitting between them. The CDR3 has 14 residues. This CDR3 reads CASSLVTDDEKLFF. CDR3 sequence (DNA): TGCGCCAGCAGCTTGGTGACAGACGATGAAAAACTGTTTTTT.

The CDR3 coding sequence is TGCGCCAGCTGTAGCGGACGGGAAGAGACCCAGTACTTC. Its translation is CASCSGREETQYF. The gene calls are TRBV10-2 and TRBJ2-5, with TRBD2 as a possible D gene (6 bases). The CDR3 consists of 13 residues. The V gene lost 8 bases and the J gene lost 3 bases, with 13 bases spanning the gap. Germline V gene sequence: CDR1 WSHSY, CDR2 SAAADI.

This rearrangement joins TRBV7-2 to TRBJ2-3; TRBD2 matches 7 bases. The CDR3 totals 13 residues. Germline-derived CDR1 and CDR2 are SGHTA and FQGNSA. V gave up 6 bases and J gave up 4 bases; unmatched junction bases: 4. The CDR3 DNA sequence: TGTGCCAGCAGAGCTCGGGAGGCAGATACGCAGTATTTT. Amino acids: CASRAREADTQYF.

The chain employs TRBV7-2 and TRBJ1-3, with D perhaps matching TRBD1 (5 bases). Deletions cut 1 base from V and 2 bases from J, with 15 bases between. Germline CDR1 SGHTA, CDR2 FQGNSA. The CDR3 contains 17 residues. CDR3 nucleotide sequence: TGTGCCAGCAGCTTAGGGGCCTCCTGGGGGACTGGAAACACCATATATTTT. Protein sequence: CASSLGASWGTGNTIYF.